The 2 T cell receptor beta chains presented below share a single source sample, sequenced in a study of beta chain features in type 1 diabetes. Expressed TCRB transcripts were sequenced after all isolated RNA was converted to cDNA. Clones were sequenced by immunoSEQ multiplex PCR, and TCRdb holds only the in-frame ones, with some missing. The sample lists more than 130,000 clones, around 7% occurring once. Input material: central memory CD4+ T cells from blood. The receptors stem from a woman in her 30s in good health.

CDR3 sequence reads: CASRSGSSYNEQFF. The CDR3 nucleotides read TGTGCCAGTAGAAGCGGGAGCTCCTACAATGAGCAGTTCTTC. The genes are TRBV19 and TRBJ2-1; TRBD2 aligns across 8 bases. This CDR3 comprises 14 residues. J gave up 0 bases and V 6 bases, and 1 base lay outside the gene matches. Germline CDR1 LNHDA, CDR2 SQIVND (reference sequence). The full variable domain, completed using reference TRBV19 and TRBJ2-1, is DGGITQSPKYLFRKEGQNVTLSCEQNLNHDAMYWYRQDPGQGLRLIYYSQIVNDFQKGDIAEGYSVSREKKESFPLTVTSAQKNPTAFYLCASRSGSSYNEQFFGPGTRLTVL.

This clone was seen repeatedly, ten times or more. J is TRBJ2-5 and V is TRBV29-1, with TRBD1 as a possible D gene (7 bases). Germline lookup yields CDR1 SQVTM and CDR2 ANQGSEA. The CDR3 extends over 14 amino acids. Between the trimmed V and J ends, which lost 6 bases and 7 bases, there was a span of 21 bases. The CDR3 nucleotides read TGCAGCGTGGGCGGGACAGTAGAACGGGCGACCCAGTACTTC. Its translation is CSVGGTVERATQYF.